The rows below give T cell receptor beta chains drawn from one sample of a study of Graves' ophthalmopathy and Graves' hyperthyroidism. Each CDR3 protein is one row after TCRdb ran MiXCR on the multiplex PCR reads. The table records 580,000 or so distinct CDR3 sequences, 39% of them present only once. Sequencing was carried out using peripheral blood or thyroid tissue (not recorded which). The receptors stem from an adult man with Graves' hyperthyroidism. The conserved cysteine and the conserved F or W are not part of the CDR3 here. Fields, in order: V gene, clone size, J gene, CDR3 length, CDR3 protein. Clone size is not always given. Where it is, it says once, few, many or a class for expanded clones.

TRBV7-9,-,TRBJ2-7,13,ASSLAGQAYYEQY
TRBV4-2,many,TRBJ2-2,14,ASSPHGTVNTGELF
TRBV29-1,-,TRBJ1-4,11,SAVQGLNEKLF
TRBV4-2,many,TRBJ2-6,13,ASSQVSAGANVLT
TRBV10-3,-,TRBJ2-6,15,ASSYLTDSSGANVLT
TRBV30,many,TRBJ2-5,11,AWSAGRQETQY
TRBV28,-,TRBJ2-6,13,ASRTVGNGANVLT
TRBV29-1,once,TRBJ1-2,6,SAGLDT
TRBV10-3,-,TRBJ1-2,11,AIGTGTASRYT
TRBV7-2,-,TRBJ2-7,15,ASSLRGDRGRTPEQY
TRBV2,-,TRBJ1-4,10,ASSVAGEKLF
TRBV7-9,many,TRBJ1-5,14,ASSLGSTGSNQPQH
TRBV20-1,-,TRBJ2-1,13,SAPTSGGHRNEQF
TRBV7-9,-,TRBJ2-7,11,ASTRDRGVEQY
TRBV29-1,many,TRBJ1-2,10,SVAEGNYGYT